This T cell receptor (beta chain) comes out of a study of cytomegalovirus exposure and HLA in healthy donors. Study-level results: Most subjects' HLA-A and HLA-B alleles were reportedly predicted from TCR beta sequences. TCR beta chains numbering 164 were designated cytomegalovirus-associated. Equally common other TCR beta chains were less clonally expanded than HLA-associated ones, a later analysis found.

On this clone: The antigen remains undetermined.

V shed 4 bases and J shed 0 bases, with 10 bases lying between them. Germline V CDR1 and CDR2: SQVTM, ANQGSEA. This CDR3 has 13 residues. The primer mix had 60 Vbeta and 13 Jbeta primers. Per the original methods: Later analysis identified 80 million to 90 million unique TCR beta chains, 10 million to 12 million shared. TCRdb keeps only in-frame clones here, not all; method: immunoSEQ multiplex PCR. V and J calls and clone size come straight from that table; D and trimming were deduced from the DNA. The table records under 200,000 clones, around 77% of them present only once. Sequencing was carried out using PBMCs. This chain connects TRBV29-1 to TRBJ2-7, with D possibly matching TRBD2 (6 bases). The sequence was collected from a woman aged 45-59 years in good health and CMV-seropositive. The CDR3 DNA reads as TGCAGCGTTGTGCTAGCGTCCTCCTACGAGCAGTACTTC. Residues: CSVVLASSYEQYF.